This T cell receptor beta chain was identified during a study of identical twins. Study results and caveats: Monozygotic twins shared more out-of-frame TCR alpha than recombination models predicted.

A single record per CDR3 protein comes from TCRdb applying MiXCR to the 5' RACE reads. This table holds roughly 1.6 million distinct CDR3 sequences, less than 40% found once. About this clonotype itself: Its target is not known.

The CDR3 is 16 residues long. Germline V gene lookup returns CDR1 DFQATT and CDR2 SNEGSKA (reference sequence). Trimming removed 0 bases from V and 6 bases from J, with 18 bases in between. This chain uses TRBV20-1 with TRBJ2-1, with TRBD1 as a possible D gene (6 bases). This clonotype was obtained from a newborn girl in good health. The sequenced material came from cord blood. CDR3 loop: CSARDQGQGPPNEQFF. DNA for the CDR3: TGCAGTGCTAGAGATCAGGGGCAAGGCCCACCCAATGAGCAGTTCTTC.